The entry below gives a single T cell receptor (beta chain) sequence along with its context. Its antigen is not yet known. A much larger clone sits a single nucleotide away, making a read error possible. Libraries were prepared through 5' RACE. TCRdb shows the sequencer as Illumina HiSeq 2500. A second PCR of 7 to 11 cycles was run with a J-beta primer mix and a sample-barcoded 5' primer. Each TCR beta cDNA molecule received a unique molecular identifier from a template-switch 5' adaptor carrying 12 random nucleotides. Each sample yielded at least 2.5 million CDR3-containing paired-end reads. First-strand cDNA was synthesized from all RNA with the Mint cDNA synthesis kit, primed by a TRBC-specific oligonucleotide. All cDNA was treated with uracil-DNA glycosylase and then went through a first 18-cycle PCR with the universal primers M1SS and BC2_uni_R. The study's processing was this. Normalization of each sample was performed by random selection of 1 million high-quality reads, each carrying a distinct molecular identifier. Instead of being binned into consensus sequences, reads with shared molecular identifiers were discarded. MiTCR, set to a Q25 quality threshold and the strictest error-elimination algorithm, was used for CDR3 identification, clonotype clustering and error correction. A nonparametric unseen species model using Euler transformation provided a lower-bound estimate of total TCR beta diversity. TCRdb passed the public sequencing reads through fastp at Q25 and MiXCR, retaining productive beta sequences. When rows share a CDR3 protein, they turn into one entry using the most common DNA and genes. In this record, the V and J calls reflect TCRdb's handling and not the investigators' own analysis. For this sample the table gives fewer than 1 million distinct CDR3 sequences, of which roughly 44% were detected only once. The top ten clones comprise around 18% of the sample.

The data originate from a study of blood T cells in healthy people across ages (dated by TCRdb to between 2014 and 2017). Background for the entire study: In model experiments, roughly one uniquely barcoded TCR beta cDNA molecule per two T cells was captured by template switching. Age-related changes in TCR beta repertoire diversity were measured in the study by deep sequencing normalized with unique cDNA molecular identifiers. Donors were grouped into four age groups: young (average approximately 15 years), middle-aged (around 39), aged (around 60) and long-lived (around 82). Donors of different ages were randomly distributed across sequencing lanes to avoid experimental bias. The study analyzed two additional independent replicas of 1 million unique cDNA reads from the same blood draw for two donors, one aged 18 to 29 and one aged 80 or older.

Donors were 39 systemically healthy Caucasian individuals from Russia aged roughly 6 to 100 years. Roughly 11 milliliters of peripheral blood were drawn from each donor into EDTA-treated Vacutainer tubes. Ficoll-Paque density-gradient centrifugation was used to isolate PBMCs, with at least 6.5 million obtained per sample. Trizol reagent was used to extract total RNA from PBMCs, with at least 5.5 micrograms per sample. For every donor, an aliquot of PBMCs went through flow cytometry to measure the percentages of naive CD45RAhigh/CD27high T cells. General conclusions and limits of the study: The long-lived group showed more naive CD4+ T cells, fewer expanded clones and increased TCR diversity than the aged group, suggesting age selection. As age increased, observed TCR beta diversity per million T cells dropped in a roughly linear way, and a significant reduction was already evident by age approximately 40. Estimates of total diversity based on one million sequenced T cells were considered lower bounds and underestimates. Because profiling used bulk unsorted PBMCs, naive and antigen-experienced compartments could not be compared conclusively. The percentage of naive T cells measured by flow cytometry correlated strongly with observed TCR beta diversity. Because donor CMV infection status was unknown, age-related changes in expanded clonotypes were potentially confounded.

The germline V gene encodes CDR1 SGHTA and CDR2 FQGNSA. From the cysteine up to the phenylalanine, the CDR3 has a length of 12 residues. The CDR3 DNA has 36 bases and is translated from base 1. The rearranged chain carries TRBV7-2 and TRBJ1-2; the D segment cannot be called with confidence. Sequencing was carried out using blood. The TCR sequence derives from a man aged 55-75 years in good health. The CDR3 region: CASSFRVHGSTF. The nucleotides read TGTGCCAGCAGCTTCCGCGTCCATGGCTCCACCTTC.